A single sample gave rise to the 22 T cell receptor beta chains below, sequenced in a study of siplizumab effects on memory and regulatory T cells. Assay: immunoSEQ multiplex PCR; the TCRdb copy retains only in-frame clones and omits some. The sample includes approximately 60,000 clones, approximately 79% seen only once; the top ten take roughly 0.4%. The specimen sequenced was memory CD4+ T cells sorted from blood. The receptors were sampled from a human donor in good health.

This clone was observed once. The rearrangement links TRBV6-1 to TRBJ2-3, with TRBD2 identical over 9 bases. The ends lost 5 bases at V and 2 bases at J; junction bases unmatched: 5. CDR1 is MNHNS and CDR2 is SASEGT in the germline V gene. The CDR3 runs to 15 residues. The CDR3 nucleotides read TGTGCCAGCAGTCCAACTAGCGGGTACACAGATACGCAGTATTTT. This translates into CASSPTSGYTDTQYF.

The gene calls are TRBV7-3 and TRBJ1-1; D uncertain. The V gene's germline CDR1 is SGHTA and CDR2 FQGTGA. The CDR3 length is 14 residues. V was shortened by 3 bases and J by 1 base, with 9 bases between the two germline ends. This CDR3 is CASSFGRGNTEAFF. CDR3 nucleotides: TGTGCCAGCAGCTTTGGTCGGGGGAACACTGAAGCTTTCTTT.

This rearrangement joins TRBV7-2 to TRBJ1-4, with 7 bases matching TRBD1. The CDR3 is made up of 14 amino acids. The V gene end was trimmed by 5 bases and the J gene end by 3 bases; junction bases not matched to a gene: 3. The germline gives CDR1 SGHTA, CDR2 FQGNSA. As DNA, the CDR3 is TGTGCCAGCAGCCCCGGGACAGCTAATGAAAAACTGTTTTTT. This translates into CASSPGTANEKLFF. The full variable domain, completed using reference TRBV7-2 and TRBJ1-4, is GAGVSQSPSNKVTEKGKDVELRCDPISGHTALYWYRQSLGQGLEFLIYFQGNSAPDKSGLPSDRFSAERTGGSVSTLTIQRTQQEDSAVYLCASSPGTANEKLFFGSGTQLSVL.

This clone was seen a single time. The rearrangement joins TRBV27 to TRBJ2-7, with TRBD1 identical over 8 bases. This CDR3 comprises 15 residues. J was trimmed by 0 bases and V by 6 bases; bases with no gene match: 7. CDR1 is MNHEY and CDR2 is SMNVEV in the germline V gene (reference sequence). CDR3 nucleotides: TGTGCCAGCAGCCGACAGGGGCCCAGCTCCTACGAGCAGTACTTC. It specifies CASSRQGPSSYEQYF.

The rearrangement joins TRBV5-6 to TRBJ1-2; 11 bases align to TRBD1. CDR3 length equals 14 residues. Trimming cost V 0 bases and J 10 bases; bases outside gene matches: 5. Germline assignment: CDR1 SGHDT and CDR2 YYEEEE. CDR3 sequence reads: CASSLEGQGATYTF. The CDR3 DNA follows: TGTGCCAGCAGCTTGGAAGGACAGGGGGCGACCTACACCTTC. The full variable domain, its missing parts supplied by reference TRBV5-6 and TRBJ1-2, is DAGVTQSPTHLIKTRGQQVTLRCSPKSGHDTVSWYQQALGQGPQFIFQYYEEEERQRGNFPDRFSGHQFPNYSSELNVNALLLGDSALYLCASSLEGQGATYTFGSGTRLTVV.

The table lists this clone with a few counts. The chain carries TRBV7-9 and TRBJ2-7; 7 bases fit TRBD2. With V trimmed by 5 bases and J by 0 bases, 4 bases remained unmatched. Germline CDR1 is SEHNR and CDR2 is FQNEAQ (reference sequence). CDR3 size: 14 residues. In DNA, the CDR3 is TGTGCCAGCAGCCTGGGGGGGATCTCCTACGAGCAGTACTTC. This translates into CASSLGGISYEQYF. The entire variable domain, with the rest obtained from reference TRBV7-9 and TRBJ2-7, is as follows: DTGVSQNPRHKITKRGQNVTFRCDPISEHNRLYWYRQTLGQGPEFLTYFQNEAQLEKSRLLSDRFSAERPKGSFSTLEIQRTEQGDSAMYLCASSLGGISYEQYFGPGTRLTVT.

The chain combines TRBV18 with TRBJ2-7; D is uncertain. V was trimmed by 6 bases and J by 2 bases, leaving 14 bases between them. The CDR3 loop spans 14 amino acids. Germline CDR1 KGHSH, CDR2 LQKENI. The chain's CDR3 is CASSPFSPTYEQYF. CDR3 nucleotides: TGTGCCAGCTCCCCATTCAGTCCTACCTACGAGCAGTACTTC.

The gene calls are TRBV15 and TRBJ1-2; perhaps TRBD1 as D (5 bases). The V end lost 1 base, the J end lost 4 bases, and 7 bases lay between the germline ends. Germline V lookup: CDR1 LNHNV, CDR2 YYDKDF (reference sequence). There are 13 residues in the CDR3. The CDR3 region has the DNA TGTGCCACCAGCAGAGGGGGGGGCTATGGCTACACCTTC. Translated, it gives CATSRGGGYGYTF.

The rearrangement joins TRBV5-4 to TRBJ2-1; D may be TRBD2 (6 bases). V lost 2 bases to trimming and J lost 1 base, with 10 bases between them. The CDR3 runs to 15 residues. Germline V CDR1 and CDR2: SGHNT, YYREEE (reference sequence). The CDR3: CASSFFGGSYNEQFF. DNA of the CDR3: TGTGCCAGCAGCTTTTTCGGGGGTTCCTACAATGAGCAGTTCTTC.

This chain links TRBV10-1 with TRBJ2-1, with D perhaps TRBD2 (6 bases). Between the trimmed V and J ends, which lost 5 bases and 4 bases, there was a span of 12 bases. Per the germline V gene, CDR1 is WNHNN and CDR2 is SYGVQD (reference sequence). The length of the CDR3 is 14 residues. CDR3 loop: CASSRGASYNEQFF. CDR3 sequence (DNA): TGCGCCAGCAGTCGCGGGGCCTCATACAATGAGCAGTTCTTC.

The chain uses TRBV28 and TRBJ2-5; 9 positions match TRBD1. J lost 4 bases, V lost 6 bases, and 6 bases had no gene match. Germline CDR1 MDHEN, CDR2 SYDVKM. The CDR3 is made up of 14 amino acids. The CDR3 DNA reads TGTGCCAGCAGAGGACAGGGGCGGGTAGAGACCCAGTACTTC. Residues: CASRGQGRVETQYF.

Comments on this clone: The same CDR3 can be traced to other DNA sequences in this sample. The rearrangement links TRBV18 to TRBJ1-1, with D perhaps matching TRBD1 (5 bases). Looked up from germline, CDR1 is KGHSH and CDR2 is LQKENI. The ends were cut back, 1 base at V and 4 bases at J, with 7 bases in the middle. CDR3 length: 13 residues. This chain's CDR3 is CASSPLQGTEAFF. CDR3 in DNA: TGTGCCAGCTCACCACTTCAGGGCACTGAAGCTTTCTTT. The entire variable domain, with the rest obtained from reference TRBV18 and TRBJ1-1, is as follows: NAGVMQNPRHLVRRRGQEARLRCSPMKGHSHVYWYRQLPEEGLKFMVYLQKENIIDESGMPKERFSAEFPKEGPSILRIQQVVRGDSAAYFCASSPLQGTEAFFGQGTRLTVV.

This clone was seen a handful of times. This chain connects TRBV21-1 to TRBJ2-1; the table's TRBD1 call for D was not verified on the DNA. TRBV21-1 is annotated as a pseudogene. The CDR3 contains 15 residues. The DNA of the CDR3 is TGTGCCAGCAGCAATGTCAGGGGGGCTTCAAGTGAGCAGTTCTTC. Its protein is CASSNVRGASSEQFF.

This chain links TRBV11-1 with TRBJ1-1, with 7 bases that match TRBD1. With 5 bases clipped from V and 1 base from J, the junction kept 7 bases outside the gene matches. The CDR3 covers 15 residues. Looked up from germline, CDR1 is SGHAT and CDR2 is FQDESV (reference sequence). CDR3: CASSKTGIENTEAFF. The DNA for the CDR3 is TGTGCCAGCAGCAAGACAGGGATTGAGAACACTGAAGCTTTCTTT.

The V call is TRBV28, the J call TRBJ2-3; 10 bases align to TRBD2. Germline V gene sequence: CDR1 MDHEN, CDR2 SYDVKM. This CDR3 comprises 15 residues. With 7 bases clipped from V and 4 bases from J, the junction kept 8 bases outside the gene matches. The CDR3 DNA sequence: TGTGCCAGCAAAGAAAGCGGGGGGGCCCCAGATACGCAGTATTTT. It yields the protein CASKESGGAPDTQYF. Combining the CDR3 with reference TRBV28 and TRBJ2-3 gives the whole variable domain DVKVTQSSRYLVKRTGEKVFLECVQDMDHENMFWYRQDPGLGLRLIYFSYDVKMKEKGDIPEGYSVSREKKERFSLILESASTNQTSMYLCASKESGGAPDTQYFGPGTRLTVL.

The chain is built from TRBV14 and TRBJ2-7, with 7 bases lining up with TRBD1. In germline, CDR1 is SGHDN, CDR2 FVKESK. The ends lost 3 bases at V and 0 bases at J; junction bases unmatched: 8. CDR3 length equals 16 residues. This chain's CDR3 is CASSHIDRVSSYEQYF. For the CDR3, the DNA is TGTGCCAGCAGCCACATTGACAGGGTCTCCTCCTACGAGCAGTACTTC.

The J gene is TRBJ2-5, the V gene TRBV4-1; 10 nucleotides align to TRBD2. Losses at the gene ends were 4 bases for V and 5 bases for J; bases not matched to a gene: 7. The CDR3 covers 15 residues. Germline CDR1 reads MGHRA; CDR2 reads YSYEKL. CDR3 in amino acids: CASSPERGGRETQYF. The CDR3, as DNA: TGCGCCAGCAGCCCCGAGCGGGGGGGCCGGGAGACCCAGTACTTC.

This rearrangement joins TRBV19 to TRBJ1-5; D remains unclear. The length of the CDR3 is 17 residues. Trimming took off 2 bases at V and 0 bases at J, with 14 bases between the two ends. Germline V gene sequence: CDR1 LNHDA, CDR2 SQIVND (reference sequence). CDR3 loop: CASSINSVGLSNQPQHF. CDR3 DNA: TGTGCCAGTAGTATAAATTCGGTGGGCCTTAGCAATCAGCCCCAGCATTTT.

The genes are TRBV12-5 and TRBJ1-1; possibly TRBD1 for D (5 bases). Per germline, CDR1 LGHNT and CDR2 FRNRAP. The ends were cut back, 5 bases at V and 11 bases at J, with 24 bases in the middle. CDR3 length: 15 residues. The CDR3 nucleotides read TGTGCTAGTGGTGCAGCAAGGGACCGCGGGTCGAAGGCTTTCTTT. Amino acids: CASGAARDRGSKAFF. Looking up the rest from reference TRBV12-5 and TRBJ1-1 gives the full variable domain: DARVTQTPRHKVTEMGQEVTMRCQPILGHNTVFWYRQTMMQGLELLAYFRNRAPLDDSGMPKDRFSAEMPDATLATLKIQPSEPRDSAVYFCASGAARDRGSKAFFGQGTRLTVV.

This rearrangement joins TRBV6-1 to TRBJ1-1; D ambiguous. The CDR3 length is 12 residues. With 6 bases removed from V and 0 bases from J, the gap between germline ends came to 5 bases. Germline V gene lookup returns CDR1 MNHNS and CDR2 SASEGT. The chain's CDR3 is CASRELNTEAFF. CDR3 bases: TGTGCCAGCAGGGAGTTGAACACTGAAGCTTTCTTT.

The chain uses TRBV10-1 and TRBJ1-6; D is possibly TRBD1 (6 bases). Trimming left V 7 bases short and J 8 bases short, with 15 bases between. Germline CDR1 and CDR2: WNHNN and SYGVQD (reference sequence). The CDR3 consists of 14 residues. The CDR3 reads CASIPGQFDSPLHF. The CDR3 DNA is TGCGCCAGCATTCCGGGACAATTCGATTCACCCCTCCACTTT.

This clone was counted only a few times. The rearrangement joins TRBV30 to TRBJ1-1; 9 bases agree with TRBD1. With V trimmed by 8 bases and J by 5 bases, 9 bases remained unmatched. Germline loops: CDR1 GTSNPN, CDR2 SVGIG (reference sequence). The CDR3 length is 13 residues. The CDR3 reads CAGGTGRDTEAFF. CDR3 nucleotide sequence: TGTGCCGGGGGGACAGGGAGGGATACTGAAGCTTTCTTT. The whole variable domain, filled in from reference TRBV30 and TRBJ1-1, reads SQTIHQWPATLVQPVGSPLSLECTVEGTSNPNLYWYRQAAGRGLQLLFYSVGIGQISSEVPQNLSASRPQDRQFILSSKKLLLSDSGFYLCAGGTGRDTEAFFGQGTRLTVV.